This T cell receptor (beta chain) derives from a study of identical twins (dated by TCRdb to 2016 to 2018). With respect to the entire study: To test whether fetal clonotypes persist, the study used deep sequencing on TCR alpha and beta repertoires from monozygotic twins, unrelated adults of various ages, and cord blood. To rule out contamination, the twin experiments were replicated at different times with different library preparation protocols.

Only healthy Caucasian donors were included. Miltenyi CD45RO+ enrichment and human naive T-cell isolation kits were used to isolate memory (CD45RO+) and naive T cells from PBMC. This clonotype was observed a handful of times. Its binding antigen is unknown. Base-call qualities are not available, and no considerably larger clone is one nucleotide away. Points the paper makes about the study in general: Abundant cord blood beta clonotypes had fewer insertions, young adult naive repertoires showed a similar but weaker trend, and memory repertoires showed no such trend. Because the same donors could not be followed over many years, the conclusions relied on cross-sectional statistical analysis. Zero-insertion analyses could be partly confounded by invariant T cells such as MAIT and iNKT, though diverse VJ usage argued against such confounding for most clonotypes. In beta out-of-frame sequences, excess twin sharing was weaker, because having fewer shared sequences lowered the signal-to-noise ratio. Out-of-frame TCR alpha sequences shared between twins showed an excess of low generation-probability sequences compared with coincidental sharing between unrelated individuals. Recombination models systematically underestimated out-of-frame TCR alpha sharing in monozygotic twins but agreed with sharing between unrelated individuals.

CDR1 and CDR2 are read off the germline V gene (reference sequence) as DFQATT and SNEGSKA. Measured from the cysteine to the phenylalanine, the CDR3 is 13 residues long. Of the read, only the CDR3 DNA is kept; its 39 bases are in frame from base 1. Cut back by 5 bases and 0 bases, the V and J ends lie 11 bases apart. The library came from 5' RACE. Instrument on record: Illumina HiSeq 2000. Template switching added a universal primer binding site, and the final cDNA carried a unique molecular identifier that allowed TCR cDNA molecules to be counted accurately. First-strand cDNA for TCR alpha and beta chains was synthesized from specific primers in the conserved constant-segment region. To control for contamination, every cDNA library carried two barcodes: a SMART-Mk sample barcode plus Illumina barcodes. TruSeq adapter sequences, together with Illumina sample barcodes, were added in two successive PCR steps. The Illumina HiSeq platform was used with custom primers to sequence TCR alpha and beta cDNA libraries. The published analysis was carried out like this. MiGEC was used to process raw reads and extract unique molecular identifiers, and MiXCR was used to find CDR3 positions. Recombination models were inferred per individual with the repgenHMM and IGoR tools using an EM algorithm. Shared clonotypes were analyzed with the tcR package in R, and sharing was normalized by the product of cloneset sizes. Out-of-frame nonproductive sequences were analyzed to study raw recombination free of thymic and clonal selection effects. The public reads were reanalyzed by TCRdb: fastp trimming at Q25, MiXCR alignment, in-frame beta chains only. Rows are unified per CDR3 protein, each entry keeping the most common DNA and genes. The V and J calls were determined by TCRdb, not by the authors. The sample has under 250,000 distinct CDR3 sequences on record, about a tenth of them singletons. The top ten clonotypes cover around 5.1% of the sample.

The receptor's source is a woman aged 18-30 years in good health. The chain uses TRBV20-1 and TRBJ2-7; the D gene is possibly TRBD1 or TRBD2, each agreeing over 6 bases. The sample was memory (CD45RO+) T cells sorted from blood. The cell subset or site label corresponds to: CD45RO+ enriched T cells. The CDR3 reads as follows: CSAAGGLSYEQYF. In nucleotide form, the sequence is TGCAGTGCTGCCGGGGGCCTCTCCTACGAGCAGTACTTC.